The 21 T cell receptor beta chains below all came from one sample that was sequenced in a study of breast tumors, draining lymph nodes, adjacent tissues. Breast cancer patients provided tissue from their axillary draining lymph nodes. TCRdb independently ran MiXCR on the multiplex PCR reads; one entry per CDR3 protein. This repertoire shows approximately 150,000 distinct CDR3 sequences, 32% found once; its top ten account for roughly 2.2%. The sample consisted of axillary lymph node tissue. The receptors originated from a female donor with breast cancer. Some clones in this sample may be carry-over from other donors' samples.

The sample holds many counts of this clonotype. The chain couples TRBV14 to TRBJ2-7; D is unresolved. The V end lost 1 base, the J end lost 3 bases, and 13 bases lay between the germline ends. The CDR3 has 15 residues. Germline values: CDR1 SGHDN, CDR2 FVKESK. DNA of the CDR3: TGTGCCAGCAGCCAAGGGATCGCCCAAGGCTACGAGCAGTACTTC. It yields the protein CASSQGIAQGYEQYF.

This clonotype showed up many times. The chain combines TRBV2 with TRBJ1-5, with D possibly matching TRBD1 (6 bases). Germline V CDR1 and CDR2: SNHLY, FYNNEI. This CDR3 is 17 amino acids long. V lost 8 bases to trimming and J lost 3 bases, with 23 bases between them. The CDR3 region is CASRYWGQGSFNQPQHF. Written as DNA, the CDR3 is TGTGCCAGCCGGTATTGGGGTCAGGGGAGTTTCAATCAGCCCCAGCATTTT.

This clonotype was found many times. The rearrangement uses TRBV7-9 and TRBJ1-5; D remains ambiguous. V lost 1 base, J lost 5 bases, and 6 bases lay in between. The CDR3 loop spans 13 amino acids. Germline CDR1 is SEHNR and CDR2 is FQNEAQ (reference sequence). CDR3 DNA: TGTGCCAGCAGCTTAGTAAGGGATCAGCCCCAGCATTTT. It codes for CASSLVRDQPQHF.

Comment on this clonotype: The junction and the germline gene differ at one end; a read error may be behind it. J is TRBJ1-1 and V is TRBV10-3, with D maybe TRBD1 (6 bases). Germline assignment: CDR1 ENHRY and CDR2 SYGVKD. The CDR3 runs to 14 residues. The CDR3 is CAISERGSRTEASF. CDR3 coding DNA: TGTGCCATCAGTGAGAGGGGGAGTAGAACTGAAGCTTCCTTT.

This clonotype was detected many times. The genes are TRBV20-1 and TRBJ1-3; TRBD1 is a possible D gene (5 bases). Between the trimmed V and J ends, which lost 0 bases and 4 bases, there was a span of 16 bases. The germline V gene encodes CDR1 DFQATT and CDR2 SNEGSKA (reference sequence). The CDR3 totals 16 residues. The CDR3 reads CSARDDRGVDGNTIYF. The CDR3 DNA sequence: TGCAGTGCTAGAGACGACCGGGGGGTGGACGGAAACACCATATATTTT.

This clonotype appeared many times. The chain uses TRBV12-3 or TRBV12-4 and TRBJ2-3; D may be TRBD1 or TRBD2 (6 bases each). V was shortened by 5 bases and J by 2 bases, with 17 bases between the two germline ends. The CDR3 has 16 residues. DNA of the CDR3: TGTGCCAGCAGTCCCTCGTGGAGGGGGAACACAGATACGCAGTATTTT. Protein product: CASSPSWRGNTDTQYF.

This clonotype was seen ten or more times. This rearrangement joins TRBV3-1 to TRBJ1-3; D unclear. In germline, CDR1 is LGHDT, CDR2 YNNKEL (reference sequence). The germline V and J ends were trimmed by 1 base and 6 bases, with 7 bases remaining between them. The CDR3 runs 13 residues. The CDR3 region is CASSQGTTNTIYF. CDR3 DNA: TGTGCCAGCAGCCAAGGCACTACAAACACCATATATTTT.

This clonotype occurred many times. V gene TRBV20-1 combines with J gene TRBJ1-4; D perhaps matches TRBD1 (6 bases). V lost 3 bases to trimming and J lost 0 bases, with 14 bases between them. Per the germline V gene, CDR1 is DFQATT and CDR2 is SNEGSKA (reference sequence). This CDR3 region has 16 residues. CDR3 nucleotides: TGCAGTGCTAGTAGGCAGGGGCGAACAACTAATGAAAAACTGTTTTTT. It translates to CSASRQGRTTNEKLFF.

This clonotype was seen ten or more times. V usage is TRBV4-2 and J usage is TRBJ1-2, with D unresolved. Per the germline V gene, CDR1 is LGHNA and CDR2 is YNFKEQ. CDR3 length equals 14 residues. V dropped 6 bases and J dropped 10 bases, with 21 bases sitting between them. CDR3 sequence (DNA): TGTGCCAGCAGTAAAACACCCACGGAGGAGCCCTACACCTTC. It yields the protein CASSKTPTEEPYTF.

This clonotype was seen many times. This sequence may be a read error, since a much larger clone differs from it by one base. The chain carries TRBV5-5 and TRBJ2-7; unclear D gene. V was pared by 5 bases and J by 2 bases, with 14 bases between. Germline values: CDR1 SGHKS, CDR2 YYEKEE (reference sequence). The CDR3 totals 14 residues. The chain's CDR3 is CASRLTDATYEQYV. The DNA of the CDR3 is TGTGCCAGCAGACTGACTGACGCGACCTACGAGCAGTACGTC.

A note on this clonotype: An end of the junction differs from the germline gene, which may be a read error. This chain uses TRBV20-1 with TRBJ1-6, with D tentatively TRBD1 (5 bases). Per the germline V gene, CDR1 is DFQATT and CDR2 is SNEGSKA (reference sequence). This CDR3 contains 11 residues. In nucleotides, the CDR3 is TGCAGTGCTAGAGGGGGGGGACCCCTCCCCTTT. This translates into CSARGGGPLPF.

Details on this clonotype: Since the CDR3 does not end with the conserved phenylalanine or tryptophan, this likely comes from a read error. It is unclear where the CDR3 begins or ends on the DNA, so no DNA is shown, and the CDR3 is as TCRdb lists it. The chain combines TRBV12-3 or TRBV12-4 with TRBJ1-4; the table's D call of TRBD1 was not tested on the DNA. Inclusive of both ends, the CDR3 amounts to 9 amino acids. CDR3 sequence: CASSLKTGA.

The V gene is TRBV10-1, the J gene TRBJ2-1, with 7 bases that match TRBD1. Germline-derived CDR1 and CDR2 are WNHNN and SYGVQD (reference sequence). The CDR3 covers 16 residues. With 4 bases clipped from V and 0 bases from J, the junction kept 6 bases outside the gene matches. CDR3 amino acids: CASSVGGDSSYNEQFF. The CDR3, as DNA: TGCGCCAGCAGTGTAGGGGGCGATAGCTCCTACAATGAGCAGTTCTTC.

This clonotype was seen at least ten times. The chain carries TRBV29-1 and TRBJ1-2; no reliable D call. Germline V gene lookup returns CDR1 SQVTM and CDR2 ANQGSEA. The CDR3 is 10 residues long. The germline V and J ends were trimmed by 1 base and 8 bases, with 5 bases remaining between them. DNA for the CDR3: TGCAGCGTTGAAGCGGGGGGCTACACCTTC. Translating gives CSVEAGGYTF.

The V and J genes are TRBV3-1 and TRBJ1-1, with a weak D call TRBD1 (6 bases). CDR3 length equals 13 residues. In germline, CDR1 is LGHDT, CDR2 YNNKEL (reference sequence). The V end lost 10 bases, the J end lost 3 bases, and 15 bases lay between the germline ends. The CDR3 loop is CATSNREDTEAFF. In nucleotides, the CDR3 is TGTGCCACCTCAAACAGGGAGGACACTGAAGCTTTCTTT.

The table lists this clonotype with many counts. The conserved closing phenylalanine or tryptophan is absent in this CDR3, likely reflecting a read error. V gene TRBV15 combines with J gene TRBJ1-5, with D possibly matching TRBD1 (5 bases). The CDR3 is made up of 13 amino acids. Germline V gene sequence: CDR1 LNHNV, CDR2 YYDKDF (reference sequence). Trimming shortened V by 0 bases and J by 5 bases, and 5 bases separated the two germline ends. CDR3 sequence: CATSREGDQPQHL. CDR3 bases: TGTGCCACCAGCAGAGAGGGGGATCAGCCCCAGCATCTT.

The CDR3: CASSLNGQTEAFF. CDR3 coding DNA: TGTGCCAGCAGTTTAAATGGGCAAACTGAAGCTTTCTTT. The V and J genes are TRBV12-3 or TRBV12-4 and TRBJ1-1, with D uncertain. V was clipped by 2 bases and J by 5 bases, with 9 bases between them. This CDR3 has 13 residues.

This clonotype was seen many times. J is TRBJ2-5 and V is TRBV3-1, with TRBD2 matching over 13 bases. CDR3 length: 16 residues. With V trimmed by 4 bases and J by 5 bases, 7 bases remained unmatched. Germline values: CDR1 LGHDT, CDR2 YNNKEL (reference sequence). The CDR3 DNA reads TGTGCCAGCAGCCTCGTGACTAGCGGGGGGATGGAGACCCAGTACTTC. Encoded protein: CASSLVTSGGMETQYF.

This clonotype showed up many times. The chain employs TRBV20-1 and TRBJ2-2; D is unclear. The CDR3 contains 12 residues. Germline assignment: CDR1 DFQATT and CDR2 SNEGSKA (reference sequence). CDR3 DNA sequence: TGCAGCGTTCCGGGCAAAACAGGGGAGCTGTTTTTT. It is translated as CSVPGKTGELFF.

This clonotype was counted ten times or more. A junction end diverges from the germline sequence, so it may reflect a read error. This chain uses TRBV7-9 with TRBJ1-2; D might be TRBD1 (6 bases). Germline V gene sequence: CDR1 SEHNR, CDR2 FQNEAQ (reference sequence). CDR3 length: 15 residues. The CDR3 coding sequence is TGTGCCAGCAGCTTCGTTCTTGGGGGGCAGGATGGCTACCCCTTC. Translation gives CASSFVLGGQDGYPF.

The sample holds many counts of this clonotype. CDR3 amino acids: CATREDGNQPQHF. In nucleotides, the CDR3 is TGTGCCACCAGGGAAGATGGGAATCAGCCCCAGCATTTT. The chain recombines TRBV24-1 with TRBJ1-5, with D uncertain. The germline CDR1 and CDR2 sequences are KGHDR and SFDVKD. Trimming cost V 7 bases and J 4 bases, with 10 bases left between them. This CDR3 comprises 13 residues.